This T cell receptor beta chain was recovered during a study of control samples from healthy donors and cancer patients. The CDR3 runs 13 residues. Trimming cost V 4 bases and J 2 bases; bases outside gene matches: 2. Germline V gene data show CDR1 as SGHNT and CDR2 as YYREEE (reference sequence). Method: immunoSEQ multiplex PCR; TCRdb's copy keeps in-frame clones and lacks some. Seen here are about 85,000 clones, around 90% observed once, and the top ten hold approximately 7.6%. This receptor was obtained from a woman aged 55-70 years in good health. Sequencing was carried out using blood. This chain links TRBV5-4 with TRBJ1-2; 7 bases align to TRBD1. The CDR3: CASSGGQNYGYTF. In nucleotides, the CDR3 is TGTGCCAGCAGCGGGGGACAGAACTATGGCTACACCTTC. Full variable domain (remainder filled in from reference TRBV5-4 and TRBJ1-2): ETGVTQSPTHLIKTRGQQVTLRCSSQSGHNTVSWYQQALGQGPQFIFQYYREEENGRGNFPPRFSGLQFPNYSSELNVNALELDDSALYLCASSGGQNYGYTFGSGTRLTVV.